The T cell receptor beta chain under discussion was sequenced for a study of human T cells and chemical hapten exposure. Whole-study context: 2% DPC applied to a 2 cm by 2 cm arm area sensitized donors. Overall study findings and caveats: TCRs above 1 in 1000 frequency stayed constant with DPC sensitization.

The V segment lost 5 bases and the J segment 1 base; nucleotides outside the gene matches: 4. Germline CDR1 is DFQATT and CDR2 is SNEGSKA (reference sequence). The length of the CDR3 is 14 residues. A single record per CDR3 protein comes from TCRdb applying MiXCR to the RACE reads. This table has tens of thousands of distinct CDR3 sequences, 10% to 15% appearing once. As for time point: patch test 1, 2 weeks after DPC sensitization. Treatment of the sample: therapeutic diphenylcyclopropenone sensitization with weekly scalp DPC. Blood collection took place prior to placing each patch test. This clonotype showed up many times. What it recognizes is unknown.

The TCR originated in a woman aged 60-75 years with alopecia areata. Some clones in this sample may be carry-over from other donors' samples. This chain links TRBV20-1 with TRBJ2-3, with 9 nucleotides matching TRBD2. This material consisted of whole blood, taken in connection with sensitization to the hapten diphenylcyclopropenone (DPC). CDR3 loop: CSARLAGGTDTQYF. The CDR3 DNA is TGCAGTGCTCGATTAGCGGGGGGCACAGATACGCAGTATTTT.